Below, 24 T cell receptor beta chains from the same sample are listed, as sequenced in a study of tumor and adjacent non-tumor tissue in lung cancer. The library came from three nested PCR rounds adapted from ARM-PCR protocols. In TCRdb, the multiplex PCR reads were re-called with MiXCR into one record per CDR3 protein. The data show approximately 53,000 distinct CDR3 sequences, 74% seen once. RNA was extracted from bulk tissue without any cell sorting. More than 3 cm separated this lung sample from the edge of the tumor. Sequenced sample: distant non-tumor lung tissue. These receptors came from a woman in her fifties or sixties with non-small cell lung cancer.

Relative to its sample, this clonotype is medium-sized (0.01 to 0.1%). V usage is TRBV29-1 and J usage is TRBJ1-1; 9 nucleotides line up with TRBD1. V lost 5 bases to trimming and J lost 0 bases; unmatched junction nucleotides: 13. CDR1 is SQVTM, CDR2 ANQGSEA, per germline. This CDR3 is 17 amino acids long. DNA of the CDR3: TGCAGCGTTCTTTTACCCGGGACAGGGAAAATGAACACTGAAGCTTTCTTT. This codes for CSVLLPGTGKMNTEAFF.

Details on this clonotype: At one boundary the junction diverges from the germline segment, which might be a read error. The chain uses TRBV28 and TRBJ2-7; possibly TRBD1 for D (7 bases). The CDR3 spans 17 residues. Germline V gene lookup returns CDR1 MDHEN and CDR2 SYDVKM. The CDR3 nucleotides read TGTGCCAGCGGTTTACGACAGGGTGAGGGAGGAATCGACAAGCAGTATTTC. This codes for CASGLRQGEGGIDKQYF.

Remarks on this clonotype: One junction end disagrees with the germline gene, perhaps due to a read error. The chain recombines TRBV6-2 or TRBV6-3 with TRBJ1-1, with 8 bases fitting TRBD1. The CDR3 consists of 11 residues. Germline CDR1 and CDR2: MNHEY and SVGEGT. The CDR3 sequence: CTNRGQVQALF. The CDR3 DNA follows: TGTACCAACAGGGGACAGGTCCAAGCTTTATTT.

Points on this clonotype: This may be a read error: a much more frequent sequence differs by one nucleotide. This chain connects TRBV28 to TRBJ2-3; D might be TRBD2 (5 bases). This CDR3 has 17 residues. Between the trimmed V and J ends, which lost 4 bases and 4 bases, there was a span of 21 bases. The germline V gene has CDR1 MDHEN and CDR2 SYDVKM. In DNA form, the CDR3 reads TGTGCCAGCAGTTCTCCGTTACCCCAGGAGGCCCCAGATACGCAGTATTTT. Translation: CASSSPLPQEAPDTQYF.

Notes on this clonotype: The junction departs from the called germline gene at one end, perhaps through a read error. The chain joins TRBV6-6 to TRBJ2-5; 9 bases are shared with TRBD1. Per germline, CDR1 MNHNY and CDR2 SVGAGI (reference sequence). The CDR3 covers 13 residues. Here the CDR3 reads CTSNGTGLETQYF. The CDR3 DNA reads TGTACCAGCAACGGGACAGGGTTAGAGACCCAGTACTTC.

Worth noting for this clonotype: This sequence may be a read error, since a much larger clone differs from it by one base. Without the conserved terminal phenylalanine or tryptophan, this CDR3 likely stems from a read error. The chain employs TRBV5-1 and TRBJ1-5; D remains ambiguous. V was trimmed by 4 bases and J by 4 bases, leaving 12 bases between them. This CDR3 spans 14 amino acids. CDR1 SGHRS and CDR2 YFSETQ come from the germline V gene. CDR3 sequence reads: CASSPGVGNQPQHY. The CDR3 DNA reads as TGCGCCAGCAGCCCGGGTGTAGGTAATCAGCCCCAGCATTAT.

This clonotype was counted between two and nine times. The gene calls are TRBV7-9 and TRBJ2-5, with TRBD2 matching over 8 bases. Germline assignment: CDR1 SEHNR and CDR2 FQNEAQ (reference sequence). CDR3 length: 16 residues. V shed 4 bases, J shed 7 bases, and the junction held 14 bases outside the gene matches. The CDR3 coding sequence is TGTGCCAGCAGCTCTTCGGGGGGGCGGTTGGAAGGGACCCAGTACTTC. It encodes CASSSSGGRLEGTQYF.

This chain links TRBV28 with TRBJ2-3; D is unresolved. The CDR3 contains 13 residues. The V gene's germline CDR1 is MDHEN and CDR2 SYDVKM. V lost 11 bases and J lost 7, with 19 bases in between. CDR3 DNA sequence: TGTGCCTCCAAAGGTGTCGGGCCAAATACGCAGTATTTT. Translated, it gives CASKGVGPNTQYF.

This clonotype is classed as large. V and J are TRBV6-5 and TRBJ1-1, with 9 bases that match TRBD1. The CDR3 loop spans 15 amino acids. The germline V gene has CDR1 MNHEY and CDR2 SVGAGI. Trimming removed 6 bases from V and 4 bases from J; junction bases left unmatched: 9. The CDR3: CASRDTGGWSTEAFF. As DNA, the CDR3 is TGTGCCAGCAGGGATACAGGGGGCTGGAGCACTGAAGCTTTCTTT.

This clonotype showed up many times. The CDR3 sequence is CASSLSGSLHEQYF. CDR3 nucleotide sequence: TGCGCCAGCAGCTTGAGCGGCAGTCTTCACGAGCAGTACTTC. The chain links TRBV5-1 to TRBJ2-7; TRBD2 might be the D (5 bases). Germline V gene sequence: CDR1 SGHRS, CDR2 YFSETQ. The CDR3 length is 14 residues. The germline V and J ends were trimmed by 1 base and 5 bases, with 13 bases remaining between them.

With respect to this clonotype: This may stem from a read error, because a much larger clone lies one nucleotide away. The DNA for the CDR3 is TGTGCCAGTGCTAGCGCGAGGGAATTCACAGATACGCAGTATTTT. Translated: CASASAREFTDTQYF. The chain is built from TRBV28 and TRBJ2-3; possible D gene TRBD2, 6 bases. The V gene's germline CDR1 is MDHEN and CDR2 SYDVKM. The CDR3 is 15 residues long. V was pared by 9 bases and J by 2 bases, with 18 bases between.

Concerning this clonotype itself: An end of the junction does not agree with germline; a read error may underlie this. The V and J genes are TRBV4-3 and TRBJ2-1; a weak D match, TRBD2 (5 bases). The CDR3 runs 11 residues. CDR1 and CDR2 (germline): LGHNA, YSLEER. CDR3 sequence reads: CASSQSGELYF. DNA of the CDR3: TGCGCCAGCAGTCAGAGTGGGGAGCTGTACTTC.

For the CDR3, the DNA is TGTGCCAGCAGCCGAGATCCTGCGGGGGAGCAGTTCTTC. Translated: CASSRDPAGEQFF. The V and J genes are TRBV7-3 and TRBJ2-1; tentative D call: TRBD2 (6 bases). The ends were cut back, 5 bases at V and 10 bases at J, with 15 bases in the middle. Germline values: CDR1 SGHTA, CDR2 FQGTGA. This CDR3 spans 13 amino acids.

This clonotype was recorded a few times. Germline is not matched at one junction end, which may reflect a read error. This sequence joins TRBV5-4 and TRBJ2-1, with TRBD2 as a possible D gene (5 bases). The CDR3 sequence is 14 residues long. CDR1 SGHNT and CDR2 YYREEE come from the germline V gene (reference sequence). In nucleotides, the CDR3 is TGTGCCAGCTGCTTGGGGAGCTCCTACAATGAGCAGTTCTTC. It yields the protein CASCLGSSYNEQFF.

Note on this clonotype: One junction end does not reproduce the germline sequence, and a read error may be involved. The chain carries TRBV6-5 and TRBJ2-5; no firm D call. This CDR3 is built from 13 residues. Germline V gene lookup returns CDR1 MNHEY and CDR2 SVGAGI. CDR3 residues: CATSLSVLETHYF. The CDR3 coding sequence is TGTGCCACTTCTTTGTCCGTTTTGGAGACCCACTACTTT.

Comments on this clonotype: The junction differs from germline at one of its ends, possibly a read error. V and J are TRBV6-5 and TRBJ1-3; TRBD1 is a possible D gene (6 bases). This CDR3 is built from 12 residues. Germline loops: CDR1 MNHEY, CDR2 SVGAGI. This chain's CDR3 is CASKRGGNTIYF. Here the CDR3 DNA reads TGTGCCAGCAAGCGAGGGGGAAACACCATATATTTC.

On this clonotype: Since the CDR3 does not end with the conserved phenylalanine or tryptophan, this likely comes from a read error. No DNA is shown, since the ends of the CDR3 on it are uncertain; the CDR3 is the one TCRdb lists. The V gene is TRBV6-6, the J gene TRBJ2-7; the table assigns TRBD1, which was not confirmed against the DNA. The CDR3 is made up of 15 amino acids, end residues included. CDR1 and CDR2 (germline): MNHNY, SVGAGI (reference sequence). The CDR3 here is CASSRQTGGDYERYC.

To note about this clonotype: Likely a read error: the CDR3 ends without its conserved phenylalanine or tryptophan. The rearrangement links TRBV4-1 to TRBJ2-5; D may be TRBD2 (7 bases). Per germline, CDR1 MGHRA and CDR2 YSYEKL. The CDR3 extends over 19 amino acids. The CDR3 protein is CTISQEGRKDIGGRETQYS. For the CDR3, the DNA is TGCACCATCAGCCAAGAAGGCAGGAAGGATATCGGGGGGCGTGAGACCCAGTACAGC.

With respect to this clonotype: Germline is not matched at one junction end, which may reflect a read error. The rearrangement links TRBV6-2 or TRBV6-3 to TRBJ2-2, with D possibly matching TRBD2 (5 bases). The CDR3 is made up of 16 amino acids. From germline, CDR1 is MNHEY and CDR2 SVGEGT. This CDR3 reads CTSSFERLEGTGELFF. The CDR3 nucleotides are TGTACCAGCTCTTTTGAGCGGTTAGAAGGGACCGGGGAGCTGTTTTTT.

This clonotype was counted once. The junction departs from germline at one end; a sequencing error may be responsible. In DNA form, the CDR3 reads TGTGTCAGCAGCTTGACGCAATATAATTCACACATCCACTTT. Translated: CVSSLTQYNSHIHF. This sequence joins TRBV5-5 and TRBJ1-6, with no clear D. Looked up from germline, CDR1 is SGHKS and CDR2 is YYEKEE (reference sequence). The CDR3 has 14 amino acids. The full variable domain, rest sourced from reference TRBV5-5 and TRBJ1-6, is DAGVTQSPTHLIKTRGQQVTLRCSPISGHKSVSWYQQVLGQGPQFIFQYYEKEERGRGNFPDRFSARQFPNYSSELNVNALLLGDSALYLCVSSLTQYNSHIHFGNGTRLTVT.

This clonotype was detected ten times or more. V is TRBV7-8 and J is TRBJ2-5; D possibly corresponds to TRBD1 (5 bases). Germline-derived CDR1 and CDR2 are SGHVS and FQNEAQ. The CDR3 runs to 16 residues. V was shortened by 2 bases and J by 5 bases, with 18 bases between the two germline ends. CDR3 amino acids: CASSLRYTGWRETQYF. The DNA of the CDR3 is TGTGCCAGCAGCTTAAGGTATACAGGATGGCGCGAGACCCAGTACTTC.

In its sample, this clonotype was seen once. This chain uses TRBV4-3 with TRBJ2-7; 8 nucleotides line up with TRBD1. Unmatched junction bases numbered 6, after V lost 1 base and J lost 7 bases. This CDR3 region has 14 residues. Germline CDR1 is LGHNA and CDR2 is YSLEER. CDR3 region: CASSQVRTGTEQYF. In DNA, the CDR3 is TGCGCCAGCAGCCAAGTGAGGACAGGGACTGAGCAGTACTTC.

For this clonotype: This may be a read error, as it is one base from a much larger clone. The chain has TRBV7-9 and TRBJ2-3, with D perhaps TRBD2 (5 bases). The CDR3 spans 14 residues. In germline, CDR1 is SEHNR, CDR2 FQNEAQ (reference sequence). DNA for the CDR3: TGTGTCAGCAGCTTACCCAGCGGAGCAGATACGCAGTATTTT. Protein product: CVSSLPSGADTQYF.

In the case of this clonotype: Being one base from a much bigger clone, this may be a read error. This chain links TRBV7-9 with TRBJ2-3; 8 positions match TRBD1. Germline lookup yields CDR1 SEHNR and CDR2 FQNEAQ (reference sequence). The CDR3 length is 14 residues. The CDR3 reads CASSSAGGTDTHYF. CDR3 DNA: TGTGCCAGCAGCTCCGCAGGGGGCACAGATACGCATTATTTT.